The next 31 T cell receptor beta chains were all read from a single sample in a study of T cells in localized non-small cell lung cancer. Assay used: immunoSEQ multiplex PCR; TCRdb lists only in-frame clones, some missing. The table lists around 70,000 clones, about 88% of them singletons, with under 1.5% in the top ten. The specimen was peripheral blood, collected before any cancer treatment. Every receptor here comes from a female donor older than 55 with stage I lung adenocarcinoma.

This chain uses TRBV10-3 with TRBJ2-6, with D tentatively TRBD1 (6 bases). With 7 bases removed from V and 0 bases from J, the gap between germline ends came to 13 bases. Germline values: CDR1 ENHRY, CDR2 SYGVKD. This CDR3 comprises 16 residues. For the CDR3, the DNA is TGTGCCATCACCGACAGGCCCAGCTCTGGGGCCAACGTCCTGACTTTC. Protein sequence: CAITDRPSSGANVLTF.

The J gene is TRBJ2-3, the V gene TRBV9; D could derive from TRBD1 or TRBD2 (5 bases each). Trimming took 3 bases from V and 2 from J, leaving 19 bases between them. This CDR3 is built from 17 residues. Germline V CDR1 and CDR2: SGDLS, YYNGEE. This CDR3 reads CASSEDLGTYYTDTQYF. The CDR3 nucleotides read TGTGCCAGCAGCGAGGACTTGGGGACCTACTACACAGATACGCAGTATTTT.

The rearrangement links TRBV7-8 to TRBJ2-7, with 10 positions matching TRBD2. The CDR3 length is 16 residues. Germline CDR1 and CDR2: SGHVS and FQNEAQ. J gave up 4 bases and V 5 bases, and 11 bases lay outside the gene matches. The CDR3 sequence: CASSPYRVAGGYEQYF. CDR3 sequence (DNA): TGTGCCAGCAGCCCGTACCGAGTAGCGGGGGGATACGAGCAGTACTTC.

On this clone: This sample includes further DNA sequences coding for the same CDR3. The V gene is TRBV5-1, the J gene TRBJ1-1; D may be TRBD1 (5 bases). The CDR3 sequence is 14 residues long. Germline CDR1 reads SGHRS; CDR2 reads YFSETQ. V was clipped by 4 bases and J by 1 base, with 11 bases between them. CDR3: CASSPGTANTEAFF. The CDR3 nucleotides read TGCGCCAGCAGCCCCGGGACGGCGAACACTGAAGCTTTCTTT.

The genes are TRBV7-2 and TRBJ2-1; the D is unclear. Deletions cut 3 bases from V and 7 bases from J, with 13 bases between. CDR1 and CDR2 (germline): SGHTA, FQGNSA. The CDR3 is 14 residues long. The CDR3 loop is CASSFSTSGNEQFF. DNA of the CDR3: TGTGCCAGCAGCTTTTCAACCTCAGGTAATGAGCAGTTCTTC.

This sequence joins TRBV7-2 and TRBJ2-7, with 8 bases fitting TRBD1. After removal of 6 bases from V and 7 bases from J, the junction contained 11 bases not matched to a gene. This CDR3 comprises 14 residues. Germline V gene lookup returns CDR1 SGHTA and CDR2 FQGNSA. The DNA for the CDR3 is TGTGCCAGCAGTCACTCTCAGGGGGCGCGGGAGCAGTACTTC. Translation: CASSHSQGAREQYF.

This chain connects TRBV28 to TRBJ2-1; 7 nucleotides match TRBD2. With V trimmed by 8 bases and J by 6 bases, 7 bases remained unmatched. The CDR3 is 13 amino acids. The germline V gene has CDR1 MDHEN and CDR2 SYDVKM. This CDR3 is CASGEGGSNEQFF. The CDR3 DNA is TGTGCCAGCGGAGAGGGCGGGAGCAATGAGCAGTTCTTC.

The chain employs TRBV5-6 and TRBJ2-1; D remains unclear. V was shortened by 2 bases and J by 9 bases, with 6 bases between the two germline ends. The CDR3 totals 11 residues. Germline CDR1 SGHDT, CDR2 YYEEEE. CDR3 nucleotides: TGTGCCAGCAGCTTTCTGGGTGAGCAGTTCTTC. It codes for CASSFLGEQFF.

The chain links TRBV28 to TRBJ2-7; 9 bases line up with TRBD2. The trim removed 3 bases at V and 6 bases at J, leaving 15 bases unmatched. CDR3 length equals 17 residues. CDR1 is MDHEN, CDR2 SYDVKM, per germline. The CDR3 sequence is CASSFLRGVAGVGEQYF. CDR3 bases: TGTGCCAGCAGTTTTTTAAGAGGGGTAGCGGGAGTGGGCGAGCAGTACTTC. The whole variable domain, remainder taken from reference TRBV28 and TRBJ2-7, is DVKVTQSSRYLVKRTGEKVFLECVQDMDHENMFWYRQDPGLGLRLIYFSYDVKMKEKGDIPEGYSVSREKKERFSLILESASTNQTSMYLCASSFLRGVAGVGEQYFGPGTRLTVT.

This clone was seen once. The rearrangement links TRBV7-3 to TRBJ1-1; 9 bases are shared with TRBD1. The germline gives CDR1 SGHTA, CDR2 FQGTGA. The CDR3 covers 15 residues. Trimming took 4 bases from V and 5 from J; bases not matched to a gene: 8. The CDR3 is CASSSSEQGATEAFF. The DNA for the CDR3 is TGTGCCAGCAGCTCCTCAGAACAGGGGGCTACTGAAGCTTTCTTT.

V is TRBV11-1 and J is TRBJ2-3; 7 bases line up with TRBD1. Looked up from germline, CDR1 is SGHAT and CDR2 is FQDESV (reference sequence). CDR3 size: 14 residues. V lost 5 bases to trimming and J lost 8 bases; unmatched junction nucleotides: 10. The CDR3 sequence is CASSPGGITATQYF. The CDR3 DNA follows: TGTGCCAGCAGCCCAGGGGGTATAACGGCTACGCAGTATTTT.

The chain is built from TRBV5-1 and TRBJ2-3; the D is unclear. CDR3 length: 13 residues. Looked up from germline, CDR1 is SGHRS and CDR2 is YFSETQ. V gave up 4 bases and J gave up 0 bases, with 6 bases separating them. Here the CDR3 DNA reads TGCGCCAGCAGCCAACAGAGCACAGATACGCAGTATTTT. Translating gives CASSQQSTDTQYF.

This chain uses TRBV5-1 with TRBJ2-7; the match to TRBD1 covers 12 bases. The length of the CDR3 is 16 residues. Germline V gives CDR1 SGHRS, CDR2 YFSETQ. J lost 5 bases, V lost 6 bases, and 12 bases had no gene match. CDR3 amino acids: CASTQSGTGGADEQYF. The CDR3 DNA follows: TGCGCCAGCACCCAGTCGGGGACAGGGGGCGCGGACGAGCAGTACTTC.

The chain links TRBV11-1 to TRBJ1-1, with D perhaps matching TRBD1 (5 bases). The ends were cut back, 3 bases at V and 2 bases at J, with 7 bases in the middle. The CDR3 spans 13 residues. Germline V gene data show CDR1 as SGHAT and CDR2 as FQDESV (reference sequence). The CDR3 region has the DNA TGTGCCAGCAGCTTCGGGACCAACACTGAAGCTTTCTTT. Amino acid sequence: CASSFGTNTEAFF.

The chain carries TRBV28 and TRBJ2-1; 8 positions agree with TRBD1. After removal of 6 bases from V and 7 bases from J, the junction contained 5 bases not matched to a gene. Germline-derived CDR1 and CDR2 are MDHEN and SYDVKM. The CDR3 has 13 residues. CDR3: CASRTGQANEQFF. CDR3 in DNA: TGTGCCAGCAGAACGGGACAGGCGAATGAGCAGTTCTTC.

The chain joins TRBV2 to TRBJ2-7; no reliable D call. Trimming left V 4 bases short and J 3 bases short, with 10 bases between. The CDR3 is 13 residues long. Germline CDR1 reads SNHLY; CDR2 reads FYNNEI. The CDR3 DNA reads TGTGCCAGCAGTGTGGGGTTACTCTACGAGCAGTACTTC. Protein sequence: CASSVGLLYEQYF.

V is TRBV6-1 and J is TRBJ2-1; 8 bases agree with TRBD1. J was trimmed by 0 bases and V by 8 bases; bases with no gene match: 6. CDR3 size: 15 residues. From germline, CDR1 is MNHNS and CDR2 SASEGT. CDR3 region: CASPTGTGSYNEQFF. The CDR3 DNA follows: TGTGCCAGCCCCACGGGGACAGGCTCCTACAATGAGCAGTTCTTC.

The chain carries TRBV27 and TRBJ1-4; unclear D gene. CDR3 size: 17 residues. Trimming removed 3 bases from V and 0 bases from J, with 14 bases in between. CDR1 is MNHEY, CDR2 SMNVEV, per germline (reference sequence). The chain's CDR3 is CASSLRPVRATNEKLFF. The CDR3 nucleotides are TGTGCCAGCAGTTTGCGTCCGGTGAGGGCAACTAATGAAAAACTGTTTTTT. The entire variable domain, with the rest obtained from reference TRBV27 and TRBJ1-4, is as follows: EAQVTQNPRYLITVTGKKLTVTCSQNMNHEYMSWYRQDPGLGLRQIYYSMNVEVTDKGDVPEGYKVSRKEKRNFPLILESPSPNQTSLYFCASSLRPVRATNEKLFFGSGTQLSVL.

This sequence joins TRBV28 and TRBJ2-3; 8 bases agree with TRBD1. This CDR3 has 17 residues. Germline assignment: CDR1 MDHEN and CDR2 SYDVKM. The V segment lost 5 bases and the J segment 4 bases; nucleotides outside the gene matches: 14. Written as DNA, the CDR3 is TGTGCCAGCAGTCCCCCCCGACAGGGGATTTTTGCAGATACGCAGTATTTT. Its protein product is CASSPPRQGIFADTQYF.

The chain couples TRBV11-2 to TRBJ1-1; D is perhaps TRBD1 (5 bases). V lost 4 bases and J lost 1, with 10 bases in between. The CDR3 totals 14 residues. Germline V gene lookup returns CDR1 SGHAT and CDR2 FQNNGV. The CDR3 region is CASSWGRGNTEAFF. DNA of the CDR3: TGTGCCAGCAGCTGGGGACGGGGGAACACTGAAGCTTTCTTT.

The chain employs TRBV6-4 and TRBJ2-1; TRBD1 or TRBD2 may be the D gene (6 bases each). CDR3 length equals 13 residues. CDR1 and CDR2 from the germline V gene are MRHNA and SNTAGT. The ends were cut back, 9 bases at V and 6 bases at J, with 15 bases in the middle. The CDR3 coding sequence is TGTGCCAGTGGAGAGGGGGAGGTCAATGAGCAGTTCTTC. Protein product: CASGEGEVNEQFF.

V and J are TRBV7-6 and TRBJ2-3; 8 positions match TRBD2. Looked up from germline, CDR1 is SGHVS and CDR2 is FNYEAQ. The CDR3 is 16 residues long. V lost 3 bases and J lost 2; bases outside the gene matches: 7. CDR3: CASSFIAGSPTDTQYF. In nucleotides, the CDR3 is TGTGCCAGCAGCTTTATAGCGGGGAGCCCCACAGATACGCAGTATTTT.

The chain links TRBV14 to TRBJ2-7, with a possible D match to TRBD1 (8 bases). Per the germline V gene, CDR1 is SGHDN and CDR2 is FVKESK. The CDR3 sequence is 16 residues long. V lost 8 bases to trimming and J lost 3 bases, with 23 bases between them. The CDR3 reads CASPHRGRASNYEQYF. For the CDR3, the DNA is TGTGCCAGCCCCCACAGGGGGAGGGCCTCCAACTACGAGCAGTACTTC.

The rearrangement joins TRBV6-6 to TRBJ1-1; D is ambiguous. Per germline, CDR1 MNHNY and CDR2 SVGAGI (reference sequence). V gave up 4 bases and J gave up 2 bases, with 11 bases separating them. The CDR3 totals 14 residues. As DNA, the CDR3 is TGTGCCAGCAGTTCCACAGACCCCAACACTGAAGCTTTCTTT. It translates to CASSSTDPNTEAFF.

The chain combines TRBV15 with TRBJ2-2; 8 bases agree with TRBD2. The germline gives CDR1 LNHNV, CDR2 YYDKDF (reference sequence). J lost 4 bases, V lost 0 bases, and 7 bases had no gene match. This CDR3 contains 17 residues. CDR3: CATSRDLSSGVTGELFF. The CDR3 nucleotides are TGTGCCACCAGCAGAGATCTGAGTAGCGGGGTCACCGGGGAGCTGTTTTTT.

The chain has TRBV11-3 and TRBJ1-1; no clear D gene. V lost 1 base and J lost 3, with 6 bases in between. From germline, CDR1 is SGHNT and CDR2 YENEEA. The CDR3 totals 13 residues. The chain's CDR3 is CASSLAKHTEAFF. The CDR3 coding sequence is TGTGCCAGCAGCTTAGCCAAGCACACTGAAGCTTTCTTT.

This chain links TRBV29-1 with TRBJ2-7; weak D call: TRBD1 (6 bases). Trimming took off 7 bases at V and 6 bases at J, with 16 bases between the two ends. In germline, CDR1 is SQVTM, CDR2 ANQGSEA. This CDR3 comprises 12 residues. The DNA of the CDR3 is TGCAGCGCCGGACAGTTCAGGGCCGAGCAGTACTTC. Amino acids: CSAGQFRAEQYF.

This clone is a singleton in its sample. The gene calls are TRBV7-9 and TRBJ2-1, with TRBD2 matching over 10 bases. This CDR3 comprises 16 residues. Germline lookup yields CDR1 SEHNR and CDR2 FQNEAQ (reference sequence). Germline trimming cut 4 bases from V and 10 bases from J; bases unmatched to any gene: 13. This chain's CDR3 is CASSYRPGLAIEEQFF. CDR3 coding DNA: TGTGCCAGCAGCTACCGACCGGGACTAGCGATAGAAGAGCAGTTCTTC.

In DNA, the CDR3 is TGCGCCAGCAGCCTAGGACAAGTTACCGGGGAGCTGTTTTTT. Translated, it gives CASSLGQVTGELFF. This chain joins TRBV5-1 and TRBJ2-2; weak D call: TRBD1 (5 bases). The CDR3 covers 14 residues. V dropped 4 bases and J dropped 5 bases, with 12 bases sitting between them. CDR1 is SGHRS and CDR2 is YFSETQ in the germline V gene. Full variable domain (rest looked up from reference TRBV5-1 and TRBJ2-2): KAGVTQTPRYLIKTRGQQVTLSCSPISGHRSVSWYQQTPGQGLQFLFEYFSETQRNKGNFPGRFSGRQFSNSRSEMNVSTLELGDSALYLCASSLGQVTGELFFGEGSRLTVL.

In its sample, this clone was seen a few times. This sequence joins TRBV9 and TRBJ2-1; TRBD2 aligns across 8 bases. Trimming removed 3 bases from V and 5 bases from J; junction bases left unmatched: 7. Looked up from germline, CDR1 is SGDLS and CDR2 is YYNGEE. The CDR3 has 15 amino acids. The CDR3, as DNA: TGTGCCAGCAGCGCCCTAGCGGGCCTAAACAATGAGCAGTTCTTC. Its protein product is CASSALAGLNNEQFF.

The chain is built from TRBV29-1 and TRBJ2-1, with unresolved D. With 4 bases removed from V and 12 bases from J, the gap between germline ends came to 10 bases. The CDR3 consists of 10 residues. Germline lookup yields CDR1 SQVTM and CDR2 ANQGSEA. The CDR3 DNA reads as TGCAGCGTTGGGTCTCAAACGCAGTTCTTC. Protein sequence: CSVGSQTQFF.